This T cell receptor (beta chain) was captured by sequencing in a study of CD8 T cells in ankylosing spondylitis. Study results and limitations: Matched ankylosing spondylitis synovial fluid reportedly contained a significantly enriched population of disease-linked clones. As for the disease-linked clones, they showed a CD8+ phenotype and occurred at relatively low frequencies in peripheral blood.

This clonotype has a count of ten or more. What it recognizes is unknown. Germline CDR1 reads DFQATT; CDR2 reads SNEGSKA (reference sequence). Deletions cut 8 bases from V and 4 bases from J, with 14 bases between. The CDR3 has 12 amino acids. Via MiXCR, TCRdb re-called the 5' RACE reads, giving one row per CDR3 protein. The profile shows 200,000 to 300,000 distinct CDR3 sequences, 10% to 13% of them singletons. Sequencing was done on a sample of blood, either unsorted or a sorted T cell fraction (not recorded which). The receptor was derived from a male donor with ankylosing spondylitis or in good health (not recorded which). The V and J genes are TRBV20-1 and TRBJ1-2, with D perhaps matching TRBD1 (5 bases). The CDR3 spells CSTQNQGYGYTF. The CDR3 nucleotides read TGCAGTACCCAGAACCAGGGCTATGGCTACACCTTC.